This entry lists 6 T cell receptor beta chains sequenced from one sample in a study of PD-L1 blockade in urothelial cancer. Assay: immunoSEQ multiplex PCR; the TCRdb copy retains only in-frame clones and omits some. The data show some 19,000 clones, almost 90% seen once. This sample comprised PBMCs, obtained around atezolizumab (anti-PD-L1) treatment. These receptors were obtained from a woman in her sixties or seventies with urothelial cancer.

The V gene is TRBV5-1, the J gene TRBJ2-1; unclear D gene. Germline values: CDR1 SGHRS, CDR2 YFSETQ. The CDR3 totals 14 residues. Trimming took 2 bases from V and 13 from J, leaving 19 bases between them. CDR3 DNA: TGCGCCAGCAGCTTAGGCGGCAGCATCAACGACCAGTTCTTC. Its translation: CASSLGGSINDQFF.

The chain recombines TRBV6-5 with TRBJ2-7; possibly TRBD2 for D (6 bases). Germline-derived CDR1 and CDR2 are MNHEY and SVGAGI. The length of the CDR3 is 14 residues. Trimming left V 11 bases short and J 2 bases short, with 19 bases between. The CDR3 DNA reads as TGTGCCGGCGGGGAGGTAGCGAGAACCTACGAGCAGTACTTC. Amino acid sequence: CAGGEVARTYEQYF.

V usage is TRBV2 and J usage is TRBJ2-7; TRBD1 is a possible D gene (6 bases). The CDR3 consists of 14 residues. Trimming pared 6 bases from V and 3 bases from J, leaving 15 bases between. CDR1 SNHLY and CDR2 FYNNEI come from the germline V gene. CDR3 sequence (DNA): TGTGCCAGCAGGGCCTTAGACAGGATCTACGAGCAGTACTTC. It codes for CASRALDRIYEQYF.

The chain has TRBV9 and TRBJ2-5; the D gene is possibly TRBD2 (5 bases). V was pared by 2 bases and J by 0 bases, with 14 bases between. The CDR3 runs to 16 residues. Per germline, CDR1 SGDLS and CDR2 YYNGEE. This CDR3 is CASSVGLAVNQETQYF. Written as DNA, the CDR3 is TGTGCCAGCAGCGTCGGTCTAGCAGTAAACCAAGAGACCCAGTACTTC. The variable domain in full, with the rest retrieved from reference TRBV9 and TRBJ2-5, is DSGVTQTPKHLITATGQRVTLRCSPRSGDLSVYWYQQSLDQGLQFLIQYYNGEERAKGNILERFSAQQFPDLHSELNLSSLELGDSALYFCASSVGLAVNQETQYFGPGTRLLVL.

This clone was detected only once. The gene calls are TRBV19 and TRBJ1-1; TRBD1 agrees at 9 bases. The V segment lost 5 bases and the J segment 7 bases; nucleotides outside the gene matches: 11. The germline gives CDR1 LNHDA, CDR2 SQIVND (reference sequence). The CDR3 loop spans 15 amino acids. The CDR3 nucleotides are TGTGCCAGTAGTTTCTACAGGGGGCAAGGGCATGAAGCTTTCTTT. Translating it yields CASSFYRGQGHEAFF.

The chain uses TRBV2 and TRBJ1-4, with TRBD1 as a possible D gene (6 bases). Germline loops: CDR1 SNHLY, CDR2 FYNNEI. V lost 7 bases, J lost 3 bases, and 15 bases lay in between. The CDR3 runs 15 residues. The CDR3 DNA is TGTGCCAGCACCCCTGGACAGAGGGCTAATGAAAAACTGTTTTTT. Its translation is CASTPGQRANEKLFF. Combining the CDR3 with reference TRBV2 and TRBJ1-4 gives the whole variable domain EPEVTQTPSHQVTQMGQEVILRCVPISNHLYFYWYRQILGQKVEFLVSFYNNEISEKSEIFDDQFSVERPDGSNFTLKIRSTKLEDSAMYFCASTPGQRANEKLFFGSGTQLSVL.